This is a list of T cell receptor beta chains from one sample in a study of T cell responses to AZD1222 COVID-19 vaccine. The method was immunoSEQ multiplex PCR; TCRdb's version includes in-frame clones alone and lacks a portion of them. The table lists some 96,000 clones, about 85% of them singletons. The specimen comprised peripheral blood, sampled on day 0 of AZD1222 vaccination. Receptors originate from an adult in good health. Each CDR3 is given with its conserved first and last residue. The D gene is left open where the match is weak. The size entry is marked missing in some rows and otherwise reads once, few, many or a size class.

size,V,J,D,CDR3,DNA
-,TRBV19,TRBJ2-1,TRBD2,CASSMGGVSYNEQFF,TGTGCCAGTAGTATGGGGGGGGTGAGCTACAATGAGCAGTTCTTC
-,TRBV2,TRBJ2-7,TRBD1,CASSATGTDYEQYF,TGTGCCAGCAGCGCGACAGGGACCGACTACGAGCAGTACTTC
once,TRBV2,TRBJ1-3,-,CASSEAGAEIGNTIYF,TGTGCCAGCAGTGAAGCCGGGGCAGAAATAGGAAACACCATATATTTT
-,TRBV6-2/TRBV6-3,TRBJ2-1,-,CASSYSPSSTRRFNEQFF,TGTGCCAGCAGTTACTCACCCTCTAGCACCCGGAGATTCAATGAGCAGTTCTTC
-,TRBV5-1,TRBJ1-2,-,CASSLNFGTFYGYTF,TGCGCCAGCAGCTTGAACTTCGGGACGTTCTATGGCTACACCTTC
-,TRBV6-5,TRBJ1-5,-,CASSLNSGNQPQHF,TGTGCCAGCAGTTTGAATTCAGGGAACCAGCCCCAGCATTTT
-,TRBV28,TRBJ1-1,-,CASSGVQGAFF,TGTGCCAGCAGTGGGGTCCAGGGAGCTTTCTTT
-,TRBV6-2/TRBV6-3,TRBJ2-3,-,CASSYPGVDTQYF,TGTGCCAGCAGTTACCCGGGAGTAGATACGCAGTATTTT
few,TRBV7-9,TRBJ2-1,-,CASSLRGIDEQFF,TGTGCCAGCAGCTTAAGGGGGATTGATGAGCAGTTCTTC
-,TRBV9,TRBJ1-1,-,CASSVAVEVGRTEAFF,TGTGCCAGCAGCGTAGCGGTGGAGGTGGGTCGGACTGAAGCTTTCTTT
-,TRBV6-5,TRBJ1-1,TRBD1,CATRGQAHTEAFF,TGTGCGACACGGGGACAGGCGCACACTGAAGCTTTCTTT
-,TRBV2,TRBJ2-1,-,CASSVFGGNEQFF,TGTGCCAGCAGCGTGTTCGGGGGCAATGAGCAGTTCTTC
few,TRBV3-1/TRBV3-2,TRBJ1-6,TRBD1,CASSQDRMDRGISPLHF,TGTGCCAGCAGCCAAGATCGGATGGACAGGGGGATTTCACCCCTCCACTTT
few,TRBV28,TRBJ1-6,-,CASSFDQGMELNSPLHF,TGTGCCAGCAGTTTTGATCAGGGAATGGAGCTAAATTCACCCCTCCACTTT
-,TRBV27,TRBJ1-2,TRBD1,CASRAYGTGTGGNYGYTF,TGTGCCAGCAGGGCCTATGGGACCGGGACAGGGGGCAACTATGGCTACACCTTC
-,TRBV15,TRBJ2-1,TRBD2,CATSRGGLAGNEQFF,TGTGCCACCAGCAGAGGGGGACTAGCGGGAAATGAGCAGTTCTTC
-,TRBV21-1,TRBJ2-1,-,CASSKGISGRCRHNEQFF,TGTGCCAGCAGCAAAGGGATTAGCGGGAGATGCCGGCACAATGAGCAGTTCTTC
-,TRBV11-3,TRBJ2-5,-,CASWRAETQYF,TGTGCCAGCTGGCGGGCGGAGACCCAGTACTTC
-,TRBV24-1,TRBJ2-3,TRBD2,CATSDLPGTSGSSLTDTQYF,TGTGCCACCAGTGATTTGCCGGGGACTAGCGGGAGTTCGCTCACAGATACGCAGTATTTT
-,TRBV28,TRBJ2-1,TRBD2,CASRTAGAGPNEQFF,TGTGCCAGCAGGACTGCGGGAGCCGGCCCTAATGAGCAGTTCTTC
-,TRBV5-1,TRBJ2-1,-,CASSLDHSSYNEQFF,TGCGCCAGCAGCTTGGACCATAGCTCCTACAATGAGCAGTTCTTC
-,TRBV18,TRBJ2-7,-,CASSPPGGITYEQYF,TGTGCCAGCTCACCACCCGGAGGAATCACCTACGAGCAGTACTTC